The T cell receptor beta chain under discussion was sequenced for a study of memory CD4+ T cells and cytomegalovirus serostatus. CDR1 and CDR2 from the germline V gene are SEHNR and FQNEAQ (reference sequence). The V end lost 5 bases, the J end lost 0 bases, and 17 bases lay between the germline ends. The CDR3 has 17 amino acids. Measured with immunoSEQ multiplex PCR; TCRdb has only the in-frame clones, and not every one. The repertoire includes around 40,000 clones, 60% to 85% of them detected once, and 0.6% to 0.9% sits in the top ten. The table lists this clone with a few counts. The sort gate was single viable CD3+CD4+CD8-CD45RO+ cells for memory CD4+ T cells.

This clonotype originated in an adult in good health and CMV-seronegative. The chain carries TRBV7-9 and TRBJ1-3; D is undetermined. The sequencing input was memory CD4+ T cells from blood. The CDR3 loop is CASSQVPRPLSGNTIYF. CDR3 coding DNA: TGTGCCAGCAGCCAAGTACCCAGGCCACTCTCTGGAAACACCATATATTTT.